These T cell receptor beta chains were read from a single sample in a study of T cells after yellow fever vaccination. TCRdb fed the 5' RACE reads into MiXCR, producing one record per CDR3 protein. Of 70,000 or so distinct CDR3 sequences detected, approximately 5.9% appear once; the ten largest clones hold under 2.5%. Here the sequenced sample was CD4+ T cells sorted from PBMCs, taken around 14 days after the first yellow fever vaccination. The origin of the receptors is a man between 18 and 29 years old who received the YFV17D yellow fever vaccine. The CDR3 runs from the conserved cysteine through the conserved F or W. D genes are given only for firm matches. Each size is once, few, many or a size class.

clone size | J gene | V gene | D gene | CDR3 protein | CDR3 DNA
many | TRBJ1-1 | TRBV19 | . | CASRRVGPIRVNTEAFF | TGTGCCAGCCGCCGAGTTGGGCCAATCCGCGTGAACACTGAAGCTTTCTTT
few | TRBJ2-5 | TRBV7-2 | . | CASSPGLLRETQYF | TGTGCCAGCAGTCCAGGACTCCTCCGAGAGACCCAGTACTTC
many | TRBJ2-3 | TRBV7-2 | . | CASSPLRDTQYF | TGTGCCAGCAGCCCCCTGAGAGATACGCAGTATTTT
many | TRBJ2-5 | TRBV20-1 | . | CSARLVSETQYF | TGCAGTGCTAGACTAGTTTCGGAGACCCAGTACTTC
many | TRBJ2-3 | TRBV18 | . | CASSLQGPSTDTQYF | TGTGCCAGCTCACTCCAGGGTCCTAGCACAGATACGCAGTATTTT
many | TRBJ2-7 | TRBV11-2 | . | CASSLIGGVYEQYF | TGTGCCAGCAGCTTAATAGGGGGTGTCTACGAGCAGTACTTC
many | TRBJ2-3 | TRBV20-1 | TRBD2 | CSAPGLGADTQYF | TGCAGTGCCCCGGGACTAGGTGCAGATACGCAGTATTTT
many | TRBJ2-7 | TRBV30 | . | CAWSLSPAEQYF | TGTGCCTGGAGTCTTTCCCCGGCCGAGCAGTACTTC
many | TRBJ2-3 | TRBV6-2/TRBV6-3 | TRBD1 | CASSYGDRDTDTQYF | TGTGCCAGCAGTTACGGAGACAGGGATACAGATACGCAGTATTTT
many | TRBJ2-3 | TRBV5-5 | . | CASSTGLSTQYF | TGTGCCAGCAGCACGGGACTTTCAACGCAGTATTTT